This T cell receptor (beta chain) was sequenced in a study of blood T cells in healthy people across ages. This clonotype was seen a handful of times. Germline loops: CDR1 SQVTM, CDR2 ANQGSEA. The trim removed 6 bases at V and 1 base at J, leaving 8 bases unmatched. The CDR3 is made up of 15 amino acids. Then a second PCR, running roughly 7 to 12 cycles, was carried out with a sample-barcoded 5' primer and a J-beta primer mix. TCRdb reprocessed the 5' RACE reads via MiXCR and lists one record per CDR3 protein. The sample holds about 1.8 million distinct CDR3 sequences; about 49% are singletons and the top ten take 2.1%.

The chain uses TRBV29-1 and TRBJ2-5; 10 bases are a match to TRBD2. The specimen was blood. The source is a woman in her 40s in good health. CDR3 region: CSVKIAGGLQETQYF. In nucleotides, the CDR3 is TGCAGCGTCAAGATAGCGGGGGGACTCCAAGAGACCCAGTACTTC.